This T cell receptor beta chain was captured by sequencing in a study of CD8 T cells in ankylosing spondylitis. This clonotype was seen many times. Its antigen remains unidentified. General study results and limits: Reportedly, matched ankylosing spondylitis synovial fluid was significantly enriched for disease-linked clones. Reactive arthritis synovial fluid and blood were previously reported to contain some motif variants.

TCRdb called the 5' RACE reads again in MiXCR, with one record for every CDR3 protein. The sample lists about 39,000 distinct CDR3 sequences, approximately 10% occurring once. V gave up 1 base and J gave up 7 bases, with 11 bases separating them. This CDR3 spans 15 amino acids. The V call is TRBV12-3 or TRBV12-4, the J call TRBJ1-6; D not resolved. The sequence derives from a male donor with ankylosing spondylitis or in good health (not recorded which). The specimen sequenced was blood, either unsorted or a sorted T cell fraction (not recorded which). The CDR3 bases are TGTGCCAGCAGTTTAGTGGCAGGAGGGAATTCACCCCTCCACTTT. Translation: CASSLVAGGNSPLHF.